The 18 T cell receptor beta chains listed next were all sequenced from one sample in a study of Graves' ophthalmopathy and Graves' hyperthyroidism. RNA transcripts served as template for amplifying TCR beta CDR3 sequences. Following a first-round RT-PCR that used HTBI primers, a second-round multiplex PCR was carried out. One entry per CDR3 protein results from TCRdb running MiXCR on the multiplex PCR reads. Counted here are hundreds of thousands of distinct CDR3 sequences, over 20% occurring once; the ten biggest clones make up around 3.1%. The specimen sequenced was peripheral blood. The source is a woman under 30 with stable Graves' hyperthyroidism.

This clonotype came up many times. Written as DNA, the CDR3 is TGTGCCAGTAGTATGCGGTTGCAACAGCCCCAGCATTTT. It yields the protein CASSMRLQQPQHF. This chain joins TRBV19 and TRBJ1-5; no clear D gene. V lost 3 bases to trimming and J lost 7 bases, with 10 bases between them. Per the germline V gene, CDR1 is LNHDA and CDR2 is SQIVND (reference sequence). This CDR3 is 13 amino acids long.

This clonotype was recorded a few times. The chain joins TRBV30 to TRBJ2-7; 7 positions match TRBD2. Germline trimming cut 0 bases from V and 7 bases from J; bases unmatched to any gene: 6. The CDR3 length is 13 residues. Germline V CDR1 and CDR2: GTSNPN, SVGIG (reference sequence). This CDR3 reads CAWSVPAGREQYF. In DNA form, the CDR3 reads TGTGCCTGGAGTGTACCAGCGGGGAGGGAGCAGTACTTC.

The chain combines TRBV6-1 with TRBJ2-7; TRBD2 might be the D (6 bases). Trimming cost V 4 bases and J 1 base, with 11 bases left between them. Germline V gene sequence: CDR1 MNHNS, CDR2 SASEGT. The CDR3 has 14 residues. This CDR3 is CASSVEGRSYEQYF. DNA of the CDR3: TGTGCCAGCAGTGTGGAGGGGAGATCCTACGAGCAGTACTTC.

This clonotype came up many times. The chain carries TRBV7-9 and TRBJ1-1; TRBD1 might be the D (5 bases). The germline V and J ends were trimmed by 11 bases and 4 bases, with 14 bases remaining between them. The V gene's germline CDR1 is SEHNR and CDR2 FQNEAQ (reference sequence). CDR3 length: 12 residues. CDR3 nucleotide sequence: TGTGCCGGAACGGACGGGGCCACTGAAGCTTTCTTT. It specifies CAGTDGATEAFF.

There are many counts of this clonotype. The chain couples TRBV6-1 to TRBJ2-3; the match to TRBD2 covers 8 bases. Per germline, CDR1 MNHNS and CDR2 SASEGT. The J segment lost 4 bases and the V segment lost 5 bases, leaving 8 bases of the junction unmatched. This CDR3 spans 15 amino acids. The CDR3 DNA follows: TGTGCCAGCAGTAGCCCGGGACTAGGTGCAGATACGCAGTATTTT. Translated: CASSSPGLGADTQYF.

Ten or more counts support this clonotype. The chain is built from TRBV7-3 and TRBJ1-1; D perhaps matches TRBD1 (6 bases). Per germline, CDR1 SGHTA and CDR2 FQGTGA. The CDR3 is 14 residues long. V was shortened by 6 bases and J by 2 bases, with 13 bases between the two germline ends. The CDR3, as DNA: TGTGCCAGCAGGGGAGGGGGGCTTAACACTGAAGCTTTCTTT. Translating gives CASRGGGLNTEAFF.

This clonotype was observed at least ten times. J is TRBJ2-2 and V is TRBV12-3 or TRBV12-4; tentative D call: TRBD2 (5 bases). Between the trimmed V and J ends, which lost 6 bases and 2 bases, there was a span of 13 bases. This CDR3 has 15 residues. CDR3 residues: CASRRAVPNTGELFF. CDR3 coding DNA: TGTGCCAGCAGAAGAGCGGTTCCCAACACCGGGGAGCTGTTTTTT.

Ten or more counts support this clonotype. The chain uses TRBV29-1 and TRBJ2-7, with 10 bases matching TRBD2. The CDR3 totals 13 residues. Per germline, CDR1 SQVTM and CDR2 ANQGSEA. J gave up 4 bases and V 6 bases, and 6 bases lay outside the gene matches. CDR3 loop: CSVPGLADYEQYF. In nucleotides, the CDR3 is TGCAGCGTACCTGGACTAGCGGATTACGAGCAGTACTTC.

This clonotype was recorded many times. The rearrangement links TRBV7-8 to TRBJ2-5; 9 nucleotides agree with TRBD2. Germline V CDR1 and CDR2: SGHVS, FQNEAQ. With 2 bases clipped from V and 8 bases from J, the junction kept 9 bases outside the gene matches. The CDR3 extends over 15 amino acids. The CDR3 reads CASSLPGGRAGTQYF. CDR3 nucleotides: TGTGCCAGCAGCTTACCCGGCGGGAGGGCCGGTACCCAGTACTTC.

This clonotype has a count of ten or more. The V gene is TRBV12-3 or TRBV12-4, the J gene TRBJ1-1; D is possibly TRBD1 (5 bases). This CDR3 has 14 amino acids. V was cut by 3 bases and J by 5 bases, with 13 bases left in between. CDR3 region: CASSFYRGRTEAFF. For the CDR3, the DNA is TGTGCCAGCAGTTTCTACCGGGGGAGGACTGAAGCTTTCTTT.

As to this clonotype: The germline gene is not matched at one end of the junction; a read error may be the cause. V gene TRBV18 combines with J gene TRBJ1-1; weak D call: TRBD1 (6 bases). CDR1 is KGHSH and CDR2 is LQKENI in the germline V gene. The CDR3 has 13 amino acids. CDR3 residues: CTSKYRANTEAFF. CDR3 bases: TGCACCAGCAAGTACAGGGCGAACACTGAAGCTTTCTTT. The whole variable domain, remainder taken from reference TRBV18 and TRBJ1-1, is NAGVMQNPRHLVRRRGQEARLRCSPMKGHSHVYWYRQLPEEGLKFMVYLQKENIIDESGMPKERFSAEFPKEGPSILRIQQVVRGDSAAYFCTSKYRANTEAFFGQGTRLTVV.

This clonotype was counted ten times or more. The CDR3 DNA follows: TGTGCCAGCAGGCCACCGGGACAGGGGGGTGAGACCCAGTACTTC. Its protein is CASRPPGQGGETQYF. The chain is built from TRBV11-2 and TRBJ2-5; 11 bases map to TRBD1. CDR1 and CDR2 (germline): SGHAT, FQNNGV. V trimming: 6 bases; J trimming: 5 bases; junction bases outside the gene matches: 8. The CDR3 spans 15 residues.

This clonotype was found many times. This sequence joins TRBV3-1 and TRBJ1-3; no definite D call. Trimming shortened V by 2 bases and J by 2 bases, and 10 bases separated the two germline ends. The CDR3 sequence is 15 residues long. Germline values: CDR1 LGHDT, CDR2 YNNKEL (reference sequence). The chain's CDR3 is CASSQQTYTGNTIYF. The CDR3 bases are TGTGCCAGCAGCCAACAAACTTACACTGGAAACACCATATATTTT.

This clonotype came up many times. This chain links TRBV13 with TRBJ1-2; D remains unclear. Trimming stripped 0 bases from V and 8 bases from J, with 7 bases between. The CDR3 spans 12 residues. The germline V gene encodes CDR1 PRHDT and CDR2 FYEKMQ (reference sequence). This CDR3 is CASSLGGNGYTF. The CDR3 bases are TGTGCCAGCAGCTTAGGAGGGAACGGCTACACCTTC.

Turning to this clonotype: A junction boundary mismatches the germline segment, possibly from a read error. The CDR3 bases are TGTACCAGCAGCGCCCGGACTAGCGGGAGGGCCCCCACAGATACGCAGTATTTT. Protein: CTSSARTSGRAPTDTQYF. The chain is built from TRBV11-2 and TRBJ2-3; TRBD2 agrees at 15 bases. Germline lookup yields CDR1 SGHAT and CDR2 FQNNGV. The CDR3 runs to 18 residues.

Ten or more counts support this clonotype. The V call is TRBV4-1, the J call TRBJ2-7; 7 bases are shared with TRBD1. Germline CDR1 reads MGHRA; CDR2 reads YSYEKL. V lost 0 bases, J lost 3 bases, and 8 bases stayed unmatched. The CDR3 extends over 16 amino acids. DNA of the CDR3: TGCGCCAGCAGCCAAGACCCGACAGGGTTTGGCTACGAGCAGTACTTC. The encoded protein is CASSQDPTGFGYEQYF.

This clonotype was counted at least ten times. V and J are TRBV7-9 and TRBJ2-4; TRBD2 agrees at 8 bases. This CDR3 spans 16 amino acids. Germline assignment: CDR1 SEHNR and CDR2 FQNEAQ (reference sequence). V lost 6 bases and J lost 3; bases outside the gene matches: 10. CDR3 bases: TGTGCCAGCAGACCTCCCTTGCGGGAGGACAAAAACATTCAGTACTTC. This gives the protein CASRPPLREDKNIQYF.

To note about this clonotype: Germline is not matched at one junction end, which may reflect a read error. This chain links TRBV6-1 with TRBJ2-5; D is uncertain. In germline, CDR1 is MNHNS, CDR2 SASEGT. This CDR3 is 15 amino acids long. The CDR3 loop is CATSDFWADVETQYF. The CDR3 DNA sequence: TGTGCCACCAGTGATTTTTGGGCAGATGTCGAGACCCAGTACTTC.